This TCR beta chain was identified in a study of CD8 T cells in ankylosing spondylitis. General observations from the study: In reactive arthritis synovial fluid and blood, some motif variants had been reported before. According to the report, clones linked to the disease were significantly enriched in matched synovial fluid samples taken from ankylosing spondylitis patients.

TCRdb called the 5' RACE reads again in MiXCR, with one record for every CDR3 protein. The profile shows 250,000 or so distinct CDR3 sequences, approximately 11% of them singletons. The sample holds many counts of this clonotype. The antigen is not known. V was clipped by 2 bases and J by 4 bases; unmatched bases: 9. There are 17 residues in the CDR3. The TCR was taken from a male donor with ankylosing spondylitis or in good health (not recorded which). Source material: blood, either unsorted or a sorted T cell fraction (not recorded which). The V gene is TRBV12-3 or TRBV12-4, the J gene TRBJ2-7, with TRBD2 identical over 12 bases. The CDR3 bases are TGTGCCAGCAGTTTAAAGATTTTGGGGACTAGCGGGTACGAGCAGTACTTC. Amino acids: CASSLKILGTSGYEQYF.